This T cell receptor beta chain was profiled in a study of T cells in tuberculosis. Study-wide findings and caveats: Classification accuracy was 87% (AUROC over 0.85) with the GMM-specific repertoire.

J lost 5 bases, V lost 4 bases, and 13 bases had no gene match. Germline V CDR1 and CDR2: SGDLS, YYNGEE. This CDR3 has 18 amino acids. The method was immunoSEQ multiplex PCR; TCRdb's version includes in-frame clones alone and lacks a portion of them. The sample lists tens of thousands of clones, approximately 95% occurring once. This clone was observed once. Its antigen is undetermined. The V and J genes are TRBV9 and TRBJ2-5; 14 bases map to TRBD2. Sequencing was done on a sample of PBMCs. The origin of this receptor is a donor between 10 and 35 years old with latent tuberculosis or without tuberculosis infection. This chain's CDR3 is CASSPRGLAGARQETQYF. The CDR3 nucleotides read TGTGCCAGCAGCCCTAGGGGACTAGCGGGAGCTCGGCAGGAGACCCAGTACTTC.